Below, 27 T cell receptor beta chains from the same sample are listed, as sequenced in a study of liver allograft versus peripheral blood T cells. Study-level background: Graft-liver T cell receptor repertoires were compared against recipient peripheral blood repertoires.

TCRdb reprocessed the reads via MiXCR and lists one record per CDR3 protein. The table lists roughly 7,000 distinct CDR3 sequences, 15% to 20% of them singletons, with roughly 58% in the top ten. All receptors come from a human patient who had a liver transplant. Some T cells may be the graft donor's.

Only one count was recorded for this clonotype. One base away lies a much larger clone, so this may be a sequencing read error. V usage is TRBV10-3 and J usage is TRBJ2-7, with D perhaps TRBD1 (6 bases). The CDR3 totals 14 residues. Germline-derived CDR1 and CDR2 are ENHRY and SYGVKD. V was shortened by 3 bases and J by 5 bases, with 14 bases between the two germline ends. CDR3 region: CAISDVGGRDEQYF. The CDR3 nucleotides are TGTGCCATCAGTGATGTAGGGGGTCGGGACGAGCAGTACTTC.

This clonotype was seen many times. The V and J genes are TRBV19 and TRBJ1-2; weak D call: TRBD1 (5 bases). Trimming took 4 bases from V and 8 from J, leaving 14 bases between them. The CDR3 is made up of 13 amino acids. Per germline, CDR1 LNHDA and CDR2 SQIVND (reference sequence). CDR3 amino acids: CASSSSLEGGYTF. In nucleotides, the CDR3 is TGTGCCAGTAGTAGCAGCCTCGAGGGGGGCTACACCTTC.

Here the CDR3 DNA reads TGTGCCATCGGGAGCGGAGCTTACAATGAGCAGTTCTTC. Translated: CAIGSGAYNEQFF. The chain couples TRBV10-3 to TRBJ2-1; weak D call: TRBD2 (5 bases). Trimming removed 8 bases at V and 4 bases at J, with 12 bases between. Germline V lookup: CDR1 ENHRY, CDR2 SYGVKD. The CDR3 is 13 amino acids.

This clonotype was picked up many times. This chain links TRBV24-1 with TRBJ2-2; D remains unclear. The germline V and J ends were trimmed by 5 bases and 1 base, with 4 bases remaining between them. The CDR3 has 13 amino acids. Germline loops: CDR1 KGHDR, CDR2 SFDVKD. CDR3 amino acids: CATSARNTGELFF. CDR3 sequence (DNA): TGTGCCACCAGTGCCAGGAACACCGGGGAGCTGTTTTTT.

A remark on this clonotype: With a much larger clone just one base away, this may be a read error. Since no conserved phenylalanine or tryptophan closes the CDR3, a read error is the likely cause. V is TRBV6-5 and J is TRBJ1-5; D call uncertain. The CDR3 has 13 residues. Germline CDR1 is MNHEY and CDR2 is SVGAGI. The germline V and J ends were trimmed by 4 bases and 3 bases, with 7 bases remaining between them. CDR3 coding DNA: TGTGCCAGCAGTTTGGACTACAATCAGCCCCAGCATTTA. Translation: CASSLDYNQPQHL.

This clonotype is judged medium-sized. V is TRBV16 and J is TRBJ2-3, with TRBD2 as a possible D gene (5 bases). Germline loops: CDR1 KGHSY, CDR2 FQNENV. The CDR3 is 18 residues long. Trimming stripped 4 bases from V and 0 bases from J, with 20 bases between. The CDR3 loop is CASSRGGESRVSTDTQYF. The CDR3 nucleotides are TGTGCCAGCAGCCGAGGAGGCGAATCCCGGGTGAGCACAGATACGCAGTATTTT.

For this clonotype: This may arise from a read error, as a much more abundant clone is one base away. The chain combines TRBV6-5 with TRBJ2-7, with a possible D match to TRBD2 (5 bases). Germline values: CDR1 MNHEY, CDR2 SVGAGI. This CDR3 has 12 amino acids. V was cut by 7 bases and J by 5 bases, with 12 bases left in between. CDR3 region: CASIQLGHEQYF. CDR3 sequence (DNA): TGTGCCAGCATTCAACTAGGTCACGAGCAGTACTTC.

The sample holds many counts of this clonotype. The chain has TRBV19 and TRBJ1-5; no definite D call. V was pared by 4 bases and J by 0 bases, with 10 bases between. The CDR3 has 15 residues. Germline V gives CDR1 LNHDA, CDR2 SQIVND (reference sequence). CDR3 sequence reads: CASSKGQNSNQPQHF. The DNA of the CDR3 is TGTGCCAGTAGTAAAGGCCAGAATAGCAATCAGCCCCAGCATTTT.

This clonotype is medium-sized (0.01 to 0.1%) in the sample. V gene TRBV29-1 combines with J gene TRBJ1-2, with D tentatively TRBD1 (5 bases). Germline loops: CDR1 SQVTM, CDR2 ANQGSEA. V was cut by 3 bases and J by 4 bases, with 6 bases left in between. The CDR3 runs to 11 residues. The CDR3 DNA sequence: TGCAGCGTTGACGGGGGCTATGGCTACACCTTC. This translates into CSVDGGYGYTF. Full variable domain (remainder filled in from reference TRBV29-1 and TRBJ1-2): SAVISQKPSRDICQRGTSLTIQCQVDSQVTMMFWYRQQPGQSLTLIATANQGSEATYESGFVIDKFPISRPNLTFSTLTVSNMSPEDSSIYLCSVDGGYGYTFGSGTRLTVV.

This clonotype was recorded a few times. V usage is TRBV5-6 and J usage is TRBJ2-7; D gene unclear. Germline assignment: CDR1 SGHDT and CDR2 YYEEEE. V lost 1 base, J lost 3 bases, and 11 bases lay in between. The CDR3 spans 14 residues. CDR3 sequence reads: CASSLSAGLYEQYF. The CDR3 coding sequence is TGTGCCAGCAGCTTGTCGGCAGGCCTCTACGAGCAGTACTTC.

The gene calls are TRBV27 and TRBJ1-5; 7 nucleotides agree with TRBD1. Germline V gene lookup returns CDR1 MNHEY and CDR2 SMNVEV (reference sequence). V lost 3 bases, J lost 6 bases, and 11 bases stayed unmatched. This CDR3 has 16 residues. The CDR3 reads CASSLGGRGGSQPQHF. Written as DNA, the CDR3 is TGTGCCAGCAGTTTGGGGGGCAGGGGGGGGTCTCAGCCCCAGCATTTT.

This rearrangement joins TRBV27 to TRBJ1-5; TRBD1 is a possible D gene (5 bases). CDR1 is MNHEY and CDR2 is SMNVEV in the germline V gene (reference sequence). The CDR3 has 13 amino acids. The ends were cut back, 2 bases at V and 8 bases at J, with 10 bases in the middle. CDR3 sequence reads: CASSLGGGKPQHF. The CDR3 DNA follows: TGTGCCAGCAGTTTAGGGGGGGGGAAGCCCCAGCATTTT.

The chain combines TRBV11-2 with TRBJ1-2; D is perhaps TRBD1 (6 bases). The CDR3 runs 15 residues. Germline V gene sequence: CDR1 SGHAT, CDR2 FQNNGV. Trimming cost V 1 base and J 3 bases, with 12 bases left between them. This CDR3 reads CASSLGAGADYGYTF. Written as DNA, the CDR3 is TGTGCCAGCAGCTTAGGAGCGGGGGCCGACTATGGCTACACCTTC.

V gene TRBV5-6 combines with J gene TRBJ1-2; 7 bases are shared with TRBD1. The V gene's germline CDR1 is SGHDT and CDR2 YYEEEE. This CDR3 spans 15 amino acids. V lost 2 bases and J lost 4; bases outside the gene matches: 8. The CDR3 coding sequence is TGTGCCAGCAGCTTAATACAGGGGCCCGGCTATGGCTACACCTTC. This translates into CASSLIQGPGYGYTF.

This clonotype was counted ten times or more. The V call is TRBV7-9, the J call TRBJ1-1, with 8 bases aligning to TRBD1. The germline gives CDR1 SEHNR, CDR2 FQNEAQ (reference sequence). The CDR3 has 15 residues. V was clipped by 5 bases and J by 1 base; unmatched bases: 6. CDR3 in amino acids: CASSILGTGNTEAFF. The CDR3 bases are TGTGCCAGCAGCATCCTTGGGACAGGGAACACTGAAGCTTTCTTT.

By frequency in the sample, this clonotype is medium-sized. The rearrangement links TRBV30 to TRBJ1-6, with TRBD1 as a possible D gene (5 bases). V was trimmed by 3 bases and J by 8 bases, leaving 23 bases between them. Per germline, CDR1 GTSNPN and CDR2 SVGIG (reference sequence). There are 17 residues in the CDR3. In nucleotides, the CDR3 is TGTGCCTGGAGCCACGGGTCGGGGGACTGGGGACATTCACCCCTCCACTTT. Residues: CAWSHGSGDWGHSPLHF.

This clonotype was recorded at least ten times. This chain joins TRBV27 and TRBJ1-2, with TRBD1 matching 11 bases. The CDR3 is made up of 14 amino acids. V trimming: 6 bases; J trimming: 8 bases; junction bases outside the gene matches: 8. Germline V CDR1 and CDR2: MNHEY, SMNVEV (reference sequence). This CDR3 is CASRLGQGARGYTF. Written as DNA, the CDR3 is TGTGCCAGCAGACTCGGACAGGGGGCGCGAGGCTACACCTTC.

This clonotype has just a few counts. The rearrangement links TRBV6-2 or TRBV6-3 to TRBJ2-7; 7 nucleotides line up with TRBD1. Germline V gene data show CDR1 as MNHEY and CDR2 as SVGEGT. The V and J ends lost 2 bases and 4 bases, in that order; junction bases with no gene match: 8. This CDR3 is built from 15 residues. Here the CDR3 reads CASSYGRDSRYEQYF. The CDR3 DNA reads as TGTGCCAGCAGTTACGGCCGGGACAGCCGATACGAGCAGTACTTC.

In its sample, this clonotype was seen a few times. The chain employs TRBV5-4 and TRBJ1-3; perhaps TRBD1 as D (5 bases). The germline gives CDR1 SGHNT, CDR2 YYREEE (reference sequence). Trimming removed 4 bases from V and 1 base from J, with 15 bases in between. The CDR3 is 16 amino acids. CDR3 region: CASSPGRGISGNTIYF. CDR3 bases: TGTGCCAGCAGCCCAGGGCGAGGGATTTCTGGAAACACCATATATTTT.

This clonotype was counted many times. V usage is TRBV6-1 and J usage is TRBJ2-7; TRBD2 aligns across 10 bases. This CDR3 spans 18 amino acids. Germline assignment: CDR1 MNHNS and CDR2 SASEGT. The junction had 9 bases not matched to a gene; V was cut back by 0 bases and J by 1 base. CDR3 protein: CASSEAGASGGSSYEQYF. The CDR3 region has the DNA TGTGCCAGCAGTGAAGCAGGGGCTAGCGGGGGCTCTTCCTACGAGCAGTACTTC.

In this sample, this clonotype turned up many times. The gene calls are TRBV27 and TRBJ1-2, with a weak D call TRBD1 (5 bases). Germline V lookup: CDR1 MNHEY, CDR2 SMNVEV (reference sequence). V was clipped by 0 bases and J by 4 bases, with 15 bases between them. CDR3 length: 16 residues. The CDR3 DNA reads TGTGCCAGCAGTTTATCGACCGTTGGGGACCCCTATGGCTACACCTTC. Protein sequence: CASSLSTVGDPYGYTF.

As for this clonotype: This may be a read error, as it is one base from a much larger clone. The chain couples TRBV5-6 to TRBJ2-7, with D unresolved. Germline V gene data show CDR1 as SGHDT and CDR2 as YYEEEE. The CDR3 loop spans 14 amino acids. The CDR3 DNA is TGTGCCGGCAGCTTGGGCAGCAGTACCTACGAGCAGTACTTC. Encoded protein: CAGSLGSSTYEQYF.

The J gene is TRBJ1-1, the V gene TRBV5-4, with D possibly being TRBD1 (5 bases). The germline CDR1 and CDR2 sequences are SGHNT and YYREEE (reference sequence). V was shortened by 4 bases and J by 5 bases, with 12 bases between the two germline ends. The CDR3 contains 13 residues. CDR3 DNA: TGTGCCAGCAGCAGAGCAGGGAGGACTGAAGCTTTCTTT. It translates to CASSRAGRTEAFF.

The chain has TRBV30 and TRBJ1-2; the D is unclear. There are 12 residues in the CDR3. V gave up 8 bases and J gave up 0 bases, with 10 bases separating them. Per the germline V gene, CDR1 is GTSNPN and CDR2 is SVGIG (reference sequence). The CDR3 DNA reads TGTGCCCGGGCGGCGGCTAACTATGGCTACACCTTC. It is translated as CARAAANYGYTF.

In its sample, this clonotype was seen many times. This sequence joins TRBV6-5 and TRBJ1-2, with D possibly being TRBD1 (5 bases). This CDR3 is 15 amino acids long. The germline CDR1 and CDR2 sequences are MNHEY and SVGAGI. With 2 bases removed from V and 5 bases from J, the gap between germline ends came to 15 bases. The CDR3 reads CASSYPGTDPYGYTF. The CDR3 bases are TGTGCCAGCAGTTACCCCGGGACTGATCCGTATGGCTACACCTTC.

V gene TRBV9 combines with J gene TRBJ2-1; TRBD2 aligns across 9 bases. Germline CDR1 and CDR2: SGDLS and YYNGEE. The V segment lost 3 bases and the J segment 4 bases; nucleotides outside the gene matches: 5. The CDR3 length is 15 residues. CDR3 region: CASSGERGAYNEQFF. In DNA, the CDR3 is TGTGCCAGCAGCGGCGAGCGGGGGGCTTACAATGAGCAGTTCTTC.

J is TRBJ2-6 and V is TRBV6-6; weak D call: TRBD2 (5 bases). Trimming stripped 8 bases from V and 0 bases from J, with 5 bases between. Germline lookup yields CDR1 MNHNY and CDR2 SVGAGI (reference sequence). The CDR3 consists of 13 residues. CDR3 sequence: CASGSSGANVLTF. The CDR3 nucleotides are TGTGCCAGCGGGAGCTCTGGGGCCAACGTCCTGACTTTC.